One T cell receptor beta chain is described in this entry. No cognate antigen has been identified for it. A read error may be the cause here, since a much bigger clone is one base away. The sample belongs to a study of T cell repertoires in aging, cancer and after chemotherapy (dated by TCRdb to the late 2010s). In the study overall: Donors were distributed across six age groups ranging from 30 or younger to 70 or older, with at least three individuals included per group. In the hematological group, the paired samples taken before and after chemotherapy came from chronic lymphocytic leukemia patients given fludarabine- or bendamustine-based regimens. The complete dataset included about 8.8 million TCR reads. To look at immunoaging and at how T cells reconstitute after chemotherapy, the study profiled TCR beta repertoires in peripheral blood from both healthy donors and cancer patients. Alongside approximately 95 healthy donors serving as a reference group, the cohort included some 220 cancer patients, of whom 90 to 94 had hematological cancers and 120 to 130 had solid cancers. What the research found in general, with its limitations: Untreated patients with hematological or solid cancers showed significantly lower blood TCR diversity and higher clonality than age-matched healthy donors. Declining TCR diversity with age in healthy donors was mainly explained by loss of richness; in cancer patients, loss of evenness also contributed. Hematological cancer patients had lymphoid organ infiltration, which may itself impair thymic emigration or peripheral T cell expansion. According to the authors, the repertoire data do not permit conclusions about immunological memory after chemotherapy. An increase in median generation probability over the chemotherapy interval was observed in both cancer cohorts, suggesting that the repertoire was reconstituted through rebound thymic output.

Looking up the germline V gene (reference sequence) yields CDR1 MNHNY and CDR2 SVGAGI. There are 13 amino acids in the CDR3, from cysteine to phenylalanine inclusive. Just CDR3 DNA is preserved here, 39 bases in frame from base 1. Using a mixed TRB-A/B primer pool, multiplex touch-down PCR amplified rearranged TRB sequences covering the V, D and J segments. Illumina adapters and sample indices were attached to the amplicons in two consecutive PCR reactions using Phusion HS II polymerase. After gel purification with the NucleoSpin Gel and PCR Clean-up kit, the amplicons were checked using Qubit and an Agilent 2100 Bioanalyzer. Sequencing of libraries was carried out on an Illumina MiSeq in 600-cycle, single-indexed, paired-end runs. In the source study's methods: Processing of the TRB sequences was carried out with MiXCR versions 2.12 and 3.0.5. A clone was defined as each unique CDR3 nucleotide sequence, and only productive sequences supported by at least two reads were kept. Repertoire metrics included Shannon diversity, evenness, clonality (one minus evenness), and alpha-parameterized diversity profiles from alpha 0 to 5. Generation probabilities of clones in paired pre- and post-chemotherapy samples were computed with the IGoR algorithm. TCRdb reworked the public reads: Q25 trimming with fastp, MiXCR clone assembly, productive beta chains retained. CDR3 protein duplicates are merged, each entry listing the most common genes and DNA. The V and J calls were determined by TCRdb, not by the authors. The sample records more than 8,000 distinct CDR3 sequences, approximately 25% of which are singletons. The leading ten clones occupy 2.5% to 3% of the sample.

Genomic DNA extracted from peripheral blood, rather than sorted cells or RNA, was used as the source for amplification of TCR beta rearrangements. The sample was blood. This TCR was sampled from a human donor with a blood cancer. The chain joins TRBV6-6 to TRBJ2-7; the junction holds 9 bases that match TRBD2. The CDR3 reads CASSAGGRYGQYF. The DNA reads as follows: TGTGCCAGCAGTGCGGGGGGGAGGTACGGGCAGTACTTC.